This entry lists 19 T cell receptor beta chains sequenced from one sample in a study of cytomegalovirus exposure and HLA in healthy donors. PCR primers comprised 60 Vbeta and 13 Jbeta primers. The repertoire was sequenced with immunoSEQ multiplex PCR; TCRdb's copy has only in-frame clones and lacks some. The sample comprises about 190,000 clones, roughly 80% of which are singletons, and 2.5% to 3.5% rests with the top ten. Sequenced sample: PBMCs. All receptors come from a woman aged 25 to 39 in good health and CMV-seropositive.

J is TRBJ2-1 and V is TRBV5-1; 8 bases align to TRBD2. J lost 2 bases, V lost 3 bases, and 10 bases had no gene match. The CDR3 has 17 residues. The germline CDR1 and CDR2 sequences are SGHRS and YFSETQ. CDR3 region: CASSSRLASLTYNEQFF. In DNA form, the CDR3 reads TGCGCCAGCAGCTCCCGACTAGCGAGCCTTACCTACAATGAGCAGTTCTTC.

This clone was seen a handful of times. The CDR3 nucleotides are TGTGCCAGCAACCCAGGGGGAACCCCTTACGAGCAGTACTTC. Protein: CASNPGGTPYEQYF. The J gene is TRBJ2-7, the V gene TRBV6-5, with TRBD1 matching 7 bases. CDR3 length equals 14 residues. Germline V CDR1 and CDR2: MNHEY, SVGAGI. Trimming removed 7 bases from V and 4 bases from J; junction bases left unmatched: 10.

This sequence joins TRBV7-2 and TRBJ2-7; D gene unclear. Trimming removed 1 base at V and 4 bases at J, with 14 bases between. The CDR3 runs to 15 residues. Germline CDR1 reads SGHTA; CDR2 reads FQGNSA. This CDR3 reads CASSLVSQDPYEQYF. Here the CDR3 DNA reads TGTGCCAGCAGCTTAGTCAGCCAGGATCCTTACGAGCAGTACTTC.

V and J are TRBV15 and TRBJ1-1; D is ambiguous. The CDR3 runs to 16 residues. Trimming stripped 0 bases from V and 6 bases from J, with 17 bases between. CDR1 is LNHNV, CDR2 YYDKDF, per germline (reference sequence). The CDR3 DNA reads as TGTGCCACCAGCAGAGATATGGACGGGAGGGTCCCTGAAGCTTTCTTT. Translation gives CATSRDMDGRVPEAFF.

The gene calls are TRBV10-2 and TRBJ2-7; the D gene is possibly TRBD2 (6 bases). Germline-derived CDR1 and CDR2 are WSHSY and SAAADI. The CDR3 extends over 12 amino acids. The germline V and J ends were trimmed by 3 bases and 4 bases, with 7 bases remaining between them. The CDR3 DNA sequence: TGCGCCAGCAGTGATGGAGGGTACGAGCAGTACTTC. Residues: CASSDGGYEQYF.

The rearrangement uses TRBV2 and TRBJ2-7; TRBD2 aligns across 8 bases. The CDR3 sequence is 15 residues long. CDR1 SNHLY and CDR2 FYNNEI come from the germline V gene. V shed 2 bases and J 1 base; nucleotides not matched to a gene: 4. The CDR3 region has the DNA TGTGCCAGCAGTGAAATAGCGGGGTCATCCTACGAGCAGTACTTC. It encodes CASSEIAGSSYEQYF.

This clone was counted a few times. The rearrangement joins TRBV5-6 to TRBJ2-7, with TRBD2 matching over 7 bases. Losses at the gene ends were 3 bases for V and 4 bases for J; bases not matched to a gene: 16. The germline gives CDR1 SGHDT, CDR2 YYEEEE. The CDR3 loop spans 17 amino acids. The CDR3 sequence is CASSWRGSRQHSYEQYF. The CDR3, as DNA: TGTGCCAGCAGCTGGCGGGGGTCAAGGCAGCATTCTTACGAGCAGTACTTC.

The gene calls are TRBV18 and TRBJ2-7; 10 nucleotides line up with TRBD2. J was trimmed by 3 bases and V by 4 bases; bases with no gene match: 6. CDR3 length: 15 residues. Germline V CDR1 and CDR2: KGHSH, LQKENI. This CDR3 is CASSQTSGSLYEQYF. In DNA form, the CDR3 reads TGTGCCAGCTCACAGACTAGCGGGTCCCTCTACGAGCAGTACTTC.

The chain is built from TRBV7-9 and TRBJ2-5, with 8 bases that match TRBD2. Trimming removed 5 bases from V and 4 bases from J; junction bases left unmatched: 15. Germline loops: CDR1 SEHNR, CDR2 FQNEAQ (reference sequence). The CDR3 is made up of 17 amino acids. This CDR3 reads CASSAKASGSFGETQYF. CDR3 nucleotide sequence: TGTGCCAGCAGCGCAAAGGCCAGCGGGAGTTTCGGAGAGACCCAGTACTTC.

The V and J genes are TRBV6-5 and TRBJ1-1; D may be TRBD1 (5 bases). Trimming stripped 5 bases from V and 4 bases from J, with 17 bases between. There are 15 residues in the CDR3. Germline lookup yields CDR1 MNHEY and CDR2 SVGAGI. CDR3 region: CASSADGGVRTEAFF. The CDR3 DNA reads TGTGCCAGCAGTGCGGACGGGGGGGTCCGCACTGAAGCTTTCTTT.

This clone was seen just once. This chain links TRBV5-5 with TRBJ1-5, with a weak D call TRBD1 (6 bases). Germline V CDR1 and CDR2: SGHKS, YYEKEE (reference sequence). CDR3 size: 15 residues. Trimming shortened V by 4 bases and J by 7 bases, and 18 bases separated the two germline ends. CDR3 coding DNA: TGTGCCAGCAGCCTCGCCACAGGGTTACAACAGCCCCAGCATTTT. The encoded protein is CASSLATGLQQPQHF.

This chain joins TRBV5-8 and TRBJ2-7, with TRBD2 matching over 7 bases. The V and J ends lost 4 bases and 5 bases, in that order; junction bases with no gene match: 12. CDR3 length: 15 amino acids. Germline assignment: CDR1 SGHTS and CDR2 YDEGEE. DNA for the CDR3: TGTGCCAGCAGCCCGGGGGGACTTCCCCTGGACGAGCAGTACTTC. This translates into CASSPGGLPLDEQYF.

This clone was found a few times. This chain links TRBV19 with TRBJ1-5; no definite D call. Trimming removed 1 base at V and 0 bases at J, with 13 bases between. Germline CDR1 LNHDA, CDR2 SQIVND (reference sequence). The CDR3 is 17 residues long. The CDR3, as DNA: TGTGCCAGTAGTATAGGGGGAGAACTTTATAGCAATCAGCCCCAGCATTTT. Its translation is CASSIGGELYSNQPQHF.

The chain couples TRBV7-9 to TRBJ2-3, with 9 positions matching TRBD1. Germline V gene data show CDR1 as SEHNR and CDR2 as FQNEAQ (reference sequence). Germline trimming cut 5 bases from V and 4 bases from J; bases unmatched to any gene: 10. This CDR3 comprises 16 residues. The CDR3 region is CASSPPPGQGADTQYF. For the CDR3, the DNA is TGTGCCAGCAGCCCTCCGCCGGGACAGGGCGCAGATACGCAGTATTTT.

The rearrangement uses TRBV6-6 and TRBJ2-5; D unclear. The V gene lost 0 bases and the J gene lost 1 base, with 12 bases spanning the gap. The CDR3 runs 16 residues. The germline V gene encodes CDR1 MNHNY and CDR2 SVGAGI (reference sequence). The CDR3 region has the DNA TGTGCCAGCAGTTACTCGACGGTGCGGCTCCAAGAGACCCAGTACTTC. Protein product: CASSYSTVRLQETQYF.

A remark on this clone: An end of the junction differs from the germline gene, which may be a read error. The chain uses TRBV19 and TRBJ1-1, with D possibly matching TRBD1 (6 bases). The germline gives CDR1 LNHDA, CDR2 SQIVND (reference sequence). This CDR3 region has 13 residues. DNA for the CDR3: TGTGCCAGTAGTATAGGGGGGGGCAGTTCGTCGATCTTT. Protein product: CASSIGGGSSSIF. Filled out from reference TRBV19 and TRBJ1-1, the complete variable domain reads DGGITQSPKYLFRKEGQNVTLSCEQNLNHDAMYWYRQDPGQGLRLIYYSQIVNDFQKGDIAEGYSVSREKKESFPLTVTSAQKNPTAFYLCASSIGGGSSSIFGQGTRLTVV.

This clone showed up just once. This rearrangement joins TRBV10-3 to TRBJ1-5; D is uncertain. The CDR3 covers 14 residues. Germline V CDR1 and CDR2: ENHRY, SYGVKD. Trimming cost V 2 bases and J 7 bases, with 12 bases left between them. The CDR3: CAISEVGAEQPQHF. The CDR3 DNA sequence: TGTGCCATCAGTGAGGTGGGAGCGGAACAGCCCCAGCATTTT.

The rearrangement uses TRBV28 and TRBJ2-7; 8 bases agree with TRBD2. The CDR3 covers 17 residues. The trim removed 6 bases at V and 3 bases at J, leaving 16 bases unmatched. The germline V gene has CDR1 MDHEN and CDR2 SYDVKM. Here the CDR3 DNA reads TGTGCCAGCAGCCCGATCCGAGAGCGGGAGACTCACTACGAGCAGTACTTC. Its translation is CASSPIRERETHYEQYF.

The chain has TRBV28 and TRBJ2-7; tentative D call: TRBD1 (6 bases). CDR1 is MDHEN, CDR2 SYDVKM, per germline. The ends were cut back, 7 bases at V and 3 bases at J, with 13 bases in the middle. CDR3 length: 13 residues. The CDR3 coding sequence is TGTGCCAGCATTGAAGACAGGAGCTACGAGCAGTACTTC. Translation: CASIEDRSYEQYF.